Following are 17 T cell receptor beta chains from one sample sequenced in a study of OX40 agonist ivuxolimab in advanced cancers. The repertoire was sequenced with immunoSEQ multiplex PCR; TCRdb's copy has only in-frame clones and lacks some. This table holds 83,000 or so clones, about 86% found once. The sequencing used CD4+ or CD8+ T cells sorted from blood, collected in a trial of the OX40 agonist ivuxolimab. The receptors stem from an adult with an advanced solid tumor such as melanoma, head and neck, liver or kidney cancer.

The chain carries TRBV6-6 and TRBJ2-7; D may be TRBD1 or TRBD2 (5 bases each). V was pared by 6 bases and J by 6 bases, with 15 bases between. CDR3 length equals 13 residues. The germline V gene has CDR1 MNHNY and CDR2 SVGAGI (reference sequence). The CDR3 region is CASRNLGRLEQYF. The CDR3 DNA reads TGTGCCAGCAGGAACCTGGGACGGCTCGAGCAGTACTTC.

The genes are TRBV7-2 and TRBJ2-1; no definite D call. The CDR3 is made up of 11 amino acids. V was clipped by 3 bases and J by 8 bases, with 5 bases between them. Germline CDR1 SGHTA, CDR2 FQGNSA. This CDR3 is CASSFRDEQFF. As DNA, the CDR3 is TGTGCCAGCAGCTTTCGGGATGAGCAGTTCTTC. The variable domain in full, with the rest retrieved from reference TRBV7-2 and TRBJ2-1, is GAGVSQSPSNKVTEKGKDVELRCDPISGHTALYWYRQSLGQGLEFLIYFQGNSAPDKSGLPSDRFSAERTGGSVSTLTIQRTQQEDSAVYLCASSFRDEQFFGPGTRLTVL.

The chain carries TRBV7-2 and TRBJ2-5, with a tentative D call TRBD1 (6 bases). Germline CDR1 reads SGHTA; CDR2 reads FQGNSA. Trimming left V 3 bases short and J 5 bases short, with 13 bases between. The CDR3 spans 14 residues. For the CDR3, the DNA is TGTGCCAGCAGCTTTCAACAGGGTGGGGAGACCCAGTACTTC. It is translated as CASSFQQGGETQYF.

The rearrangement links TRBV7-2 to TRBJ2-2; D possibly corresponds to TRBD1 (8 bases). Germline V gives CDR1 SGHTA, CDR2 FQGNSA. This CDR3 has 17 residues. Trimming left V 5 bases short and J 0 bases short, with 16 bases between. The CDR3 spells CASSQGRGQANTGELFF. The CDR3 DNA reads TGTGCCAGCAGCCAAGGGAGGGGACAGGCGAACACCGGGGAGCTGTTTTTT.

V gene TRBV7-3 combines with J gene TRBJ1-5; the D gene is possibly TRBD1 (5 bases). Between the trimmed V and J ends, which lost 2 bases and 0 bases, there was a span of 8 bases. The germline V gene has CDR1 SGHTA and CDR2 FQGTGA. The CDR3 consists of 15 residues. The DNA of the CDR3 is TGTGCCAGCAGCTTAGGGGGAAATAGCAATCAGCCCCAGCATTTT. It is translated as CASSLGGNSNQPQHF.

The chain combines TRBV10-1 with TRBJ2-3; 13 bases line up with TRBD2. Trimming took 4 bases from V and 4 from J; bases not matched to a gene: 5. Germline V gene lookup returns CDR1 WNHNN and CDR2 SYGVQD (reference sequence). This CDR3 has 16 amino acids. The CDR3 coding sequence is TGCGCCAGCAGTGGGACTAGCGGGAGATCGGCAGATACGCAGTATTTT. This translates into CASSGTSGRSADTQYF.

The rearrangement uses TRBV6-5 and TRBJ2-6; a weak D match, TRBD1 (6 bases). The CDR3 totals 15 residues. Trimming left V 6 bases short and J 1 base short, with 10 bases between. Germline V gene lookup returns CDR1 MNHEY and CDR2 SVGAGI. In DNA, the CDR3 is TGTGCCAGCAGAAGTCAGGGGTCTGGGGCCAACGTCCTGACTTTC. This codes for CASRSQGSGANVLTF.

The chain recombines TRBV6-5 with TRBJ2-3; D remains unclear. The germline V and J ends were trimmed by 2 bases and 0 bases, with 9 bases remaining between them. The length of the CDR3 is 15 residues. Germline V gives CDR1 MNHEY, CDR2 SVGAGI. Here the CDR3 reads CASSYPTDSTDTQYF. The CDR3 DNA is TGTGCCAGCAGTTACCCCACGGATAGCACAGATACGCAGTATTTT.

This clone was seen a single time. V is TRBV18 and J is TRBJ1-3, with D possibly matching TRBD1 (5 bases). The CDR3 extends over 16 amino acids. Germline assignment: CDR1 KGHSH and CDR2 LQKENI. V was shortened by 5 bases and J by 0 bases, with 14 bases between the two germline ends. The CDR3 nucleotides read TGTGCCAGCTCAATCCGGGACCCAGGCTCTGGAAACACCATATATTTT. This translates into CASSIRDPGSGNTIYF.

The chain is built from TRBV7-2 and TRBJ2-7; D is uncertain. Germline V gives CDR1 SGHTA, CDR2 FQGNSA. The length of the CDR3 is 14 residues. V was cut by 0 bases and J by 5 bases, with 11 bases left in between. The CDR3, as DNA: TGTGCCAGCAGCTTAGCTTGGCAATTCGACGAGCAGTACTTC. Its translation: CASSLAWQFDEQYF.

This chain links TRBV7-2 with TRBJ1-2, with D uncertain. CDR1 SGHTA and CDR2 FQGNSA come from the germline V gene. Trimming shortened V by 4 bases and J by 7 bases, and 7 bases separated the two germline ends. This CDR3 spans 11 amino acids. The CDR3 loop is CASSSLRGYTF. The CDR3 bases are TGTGCCAGCAGCTCTCTTCGTGGCTACACCTTC.

The J gene is TRBJ2-5, the V gene TRBV5-4; TRBD2 might be the D (6 bases). The germline V gene has CDR1 SGHNT and CDR2 YYREEE (reference sequence). V lost 2 bases and J lost 4, with 12 bases in between. The CDR3 is 14 amino acids. Here the CDR3 DNA reads TGTGCCAGCAGCTTCGGAGGGGTAGGAGAGACCCAGTACTTC. Protein sequence: CASSFGGVGETQYF.

This clone has only one observation. The chain has TRBV11-2 and TRBJ2-3; 7 bases are shared with TRBD2. The germline V gene encodes CDR1 SGHAT and CDR2 FQNNGV. Trimming removed 4 bases from V and 5 bases from J; junction bases left unmatched: 12. This CDR3 region has 16 residues. The CDR3 is CASSYPGRAGEDTQYF. The DNA of the CDR3 is TGTGCCAGCAGCTACCCGGGGAGGGCCGGAGAAGATACGCAGTATTTT. Combining the CDR3 with reference TRBV11-2 and TRBJ2-3 gives the whole variable domain EAGVAQSPRYKIIEKRQSVAFWCNPISGHATLYWYQQILGQGPKLLIQFQNNGVVDDSQLPKDRFSAERLKGVDSTLKIQPAKLEDSAVYLCASSYPGRAGEDTQYFGPGTRLTVL.

The chain links TRBV27 to TRBJ2-7; D gene ambiguous. With 6 bases removed from V and 1 base from J, the gap between germline ends came to 16 bases. Germline V CDR1 and CDR2: MNHEY, SMNVEV (reference sequence). CDR3 length equals 15 residues. CDR3 amino acids: CASSPTLLRSYEQYF. CDR3 coding DNA: TGTGCCAGCAGCCCTACACTACTCCGATCCTACGAGCAGTACTTC.

The V call is TRBV5-1, the J call TRBJ2-5, with no clear D. Between the trimmed V and J ends, which lost 4 bases and 1 base, there was a span of 14 bases. This CDR3 has 15 residues. Per germline, CDR1 SGHRS and CDR2 YFSETQ. This chain's CDR3 is CASSPGRQPQETQYF. CDR3 DNA sequence: TGCGCCAGCAGCCCGGGCCGCCAACCCCAAGAGACCCAGTACTTC.

This clone has a single count. The V and J genes are TRBV6-1 and TRBJ2-2; 12 bases are shared with TRBD1. V shed 10 bases and J 6 bases; nucleotides not matched to a gene: 6. The germline V gene encodes CDR1 MNHNS and CDR2 SASEGT. This CDR3 has 14 amino acids. CDR3 in DNA: TGTGCCACCTCGGGACAGGGGGCGTCCGGGGAGCTGTTTTTT. It codes for CATSGQGASGELFF.

This clone was seen a few times. Germline is not matched at one junction end, which may reflect a read error. The CDR3 DNA follows: TGTGCCTGGGGTGTTGGGGGTGAGCAGTTCTTC. Residues: CAWGVGGEQFF. The chain links TRBV30 to TRBJ2-1; perhaps D is TRBD1 or TRBD2 (5 bases each). CDR1 is GTSNPN, CDR2 SVGIG, per germline (reference sequence). The CDR3 is 11 residues long.